Listed below are T cell receptor beta chains from one sample, sequenced in a study of OX40 agonist ivuxolimab in advanced cancers. The protocol was immunoSEQ multiplex PCR, while the TCRdb copy is restricted to in-frame clones and leaves out a portion. The top ten hold roughly an eighth of the sample, which has 50,000 or so clones, roughly nine tenths seen once. This material consisted of CD4+ or CD8+ T cells sorted from blood, taken in a trial of the OX40 agonist ivuxolimab. The receptors were gathered from an adult with an advanced solid tumor such as melanoma, head and neck, liver or kidney cancer. The CDR3 runs from the conserved cysteine through the conserved F or W. The D gene is left open where the match is weak. Size is stated for part of the rows, as once, few or many counts, or as a class when the clone is expanded.

j_call: TRBJ2-7
clone_size: NA
v_call: TRBV6-6
d_call: NA
cdr3_nt: TGTGCCAGCACACCGTCCCGGGACACCATCTACGAGCAGTACTTC
cdr3_aa: CASTPSRDTIYEQYF

j_call: TRBJ2-7
clone_size: NA
v_call: TRBV6-5
d_call: TRBD1
cdr3_nt: TGTGCCAGCAGTTGGTTCGGGACAGGAGCCTACGAGCAGTACTTC
cdr3_aa: CASSWFGTGAYEQYF

j_call: TRBJ2-5
clone_size: few
v_call: TRBV4-1
d_call: TRBD2
cdr3_nt: TGCGCCAGCAGCCAAATCCCTAGCGGGGGGGCGGGGCAGGAGACCCAGTACTTC
cdr3_aa: CASSQIPSGGAGQETQYF

j_call: TRBJ1-2
clone_size: once
v_call: TRBV28
d_call: NA
cdr3_nt: TGTGCCAGCAGTTTGAAGTTCACCTATGGCTACACCTTC
cdr3_aa: CASSLKFTYGYTF

j_call: TRBJ1-1
clone_size: NA
v_call: TRBV11-3
d_call: TRBD1
cdr3_nt: TGTGCCAGCAGTCAGGGGGGCAACCGAGTTGAAGCTTTCTTT
cdr3_aa: CASSQGGNRVEAFF

j_call: TRBJ2-2
clone_size: NA
v_call: TRBV5-1
d_call: TRBD2
cdr3_nt: TGCGCCAGCAGGGCTAGCGGGAGACAAAGCGGGGAGCTGTTTTTT
cdr3_aa: CASRASGRQSGELFF

j_call: TRBJ2-6
clone_size: once
v_call: TRBV21-1
d_call: NA
cdr3_nt: TGTGCCAGCAGCATCCGGACAGGATGGAGCTCTGGGGCCAACGTCCTGACTTTC
cdr3_aa: CASSIRTGWSSGANVLTF

j_call: TRBJ2-3
clone_size: NA
v_call: TRBV7-6
d_call: NA
cdr3_nt: TGTGCCAGCAGCTTAGCGTGGGGGGAGGCGGATACGCAGTATTTT
cdr3_aa: CASSLAWGEADTQYF

j_call: TRBJ1-4
clone_size: NA
v_call: TRBV6-1
d_call: NA
cdr3_nt: TGTGCCAGCAGGTTGTCACTTGACGAAAAACTGTTTTTT
cdr3_aa: CASRLSLDEKLFF

j_call: TRBJ2-2
clone_size: NA
v_call: TRBV18
d_call: NA
cdr3_nt: TGTGCCAGCTCACCACAGGGTAGCACCGGGGAGCTGTTTTTT
cdr3_aa: CASSPQGSTGELFF

j_call: TRBJ1-1
clone_size: once
v_call: TRBV12-5
d_call: TRBD1
cdr3_nt: TGTGCTAGTGGTTTGGGGGCAGGGGGGGTAGTCGCTGAAGCTTTCTTT
cdr3_aa: CASGLGAGGVVAEAFF

j_call: TRBJ2-2
clone_size: NA
v_call: TRBV5-1
d_call: NA
cdr3_nt: TGCGCCAGCAGCTTCGGGGCAGGGCGGTTGGACGGGGAGCTGTTTTTT
cdr3_aa: CASSFGAGRLDGELFF

j_call: TRBJ2-5
clone_size: NA
v_call: TRBV7-9
d_call: TRBD2
cdr3_nt: TGTGCCAGCAGCCCCCCCTTTAGCGGGAGGGCCTCTAAGACCCAGTACTTC
cdr3_aa: CASSPPFSGRASKTQYF

j_call: TRBJ2-3
clone_size: NA
v_call: TRBV27
d_call: TRBD1
cdr3_nt: TGTGCCAGCAGCCCAACCCTGGCGGGACAGGGGGCAGATACGCAGTATTTT
cdr3_aa: CASSPTLAGQGADTQYF

j_call: TRBJ2-7
clone_size: few
v_call: TRBV7-7
d_call: TRBD1
cdr3_nt: TGTGCTAGCAGCCCCGGAGAAGACAGGGGGCGAAACGAGCAGTACTTC
cdr3_aa: CASSPGEDRGRNEQYF

j_call: TRBJ2-5
clone_size: NA
v_call: TRBV4-1
d_call: NA
cdr3_nt: TGCGCCAGCAGCCAAGATTGGGGGTACCAAGAGACCCAGTACTTC
cdr3_aa: CASSQDWGYQETQYF